This TCR beta chain was sequenced for a study of cytomegalovirus exposure and HLA in healthy donors. The study, taken as a whole, reports: Presence/absence analyses took donor sequencing depth as roughly uniform. Sequencing likely generated an artifact that appeared as a cluster of highly shared sequence variants. TCR beta V- and J-gene trimming was later associated with a missense DCLRE1C variant.

60 Vbeta and 13 Jbeta primers were used in PCR. Under the authors' procedure: A follow-up analysis tallied about 80 million unique TCR beta chains, about 10 million shared. TCRdb's copy holds only in-frame clones and misses some; the assay was immunoSEQ multiplex PCR. V, J and clone size are those of that table, while D and trimming were read from the DNA. The table has about 130,000 clones, about 10% seen once. There are 13 residues in the CDR3. With 3 bases removed from V and 8 bases from J, the gap between germline ends came to 10 bases. CDR1 SNHLY and CDR2 FYNNEI come from the germline V gene. As regards this clone: No antigen is known for it.

V is TRBV2 and J is TRBJ1-4; D not certain. The clonotype comes from a woman aged 18-29 years in good health and CMV-seropositive. The sample taken for sequencing was PBMCs. This CDR3 reads CASSDQEDEKLFF. Here the CDR3 DNA reads TGTGCCAGCAGTGACCAGGAGGACGAAAAACTGTTTTTT.